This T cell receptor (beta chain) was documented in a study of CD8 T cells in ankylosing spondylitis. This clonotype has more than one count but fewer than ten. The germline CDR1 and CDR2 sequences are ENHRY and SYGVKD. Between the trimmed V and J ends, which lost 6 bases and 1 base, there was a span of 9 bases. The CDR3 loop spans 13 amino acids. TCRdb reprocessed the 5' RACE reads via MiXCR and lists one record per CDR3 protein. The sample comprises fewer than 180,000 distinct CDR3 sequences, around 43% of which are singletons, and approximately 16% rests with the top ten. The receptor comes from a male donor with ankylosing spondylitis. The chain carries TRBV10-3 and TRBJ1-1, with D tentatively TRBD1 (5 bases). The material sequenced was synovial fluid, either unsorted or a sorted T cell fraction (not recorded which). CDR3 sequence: CAISPTENTEAFF. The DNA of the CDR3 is TGTGCCATCAGCCCGACAGAGAACACTGAAGCTTTCTTT.